Shown below are 26 T cell receptor beta chains from a single sample sequenced in a study of T cell responses to AZD1222 COVID-19 vaccine. Clones were read by immunoSEQ multiplex PCR, and TCRdb kept only the in-frame ones, dropping some. The profile covers 95,000 to 150,000 clones, with about 87% appearing a single time and approximately 5.4% taken by the ten largest. The sequencing used peripheral blood, collected on day 0 of AZD1222 vaccination. These TCRs come from an adult in good health.

The chain uses TRBV19 and TRBJ1-5; D remains unclear. Germline values: CDR1 LNHDA, CDR2 SQIVND (reference sequence). Deletions cut 9 bases from V and 2 bases from J, with 17 bases between. The CDR3 length is 15 residues. The chain's CDR3 is CASREGGHRNQPQHF. The CDR3 nucleotides are TGTGCCAGCAGAGAGGGAGGGCATCGCAATCAGCCCCAGCATTTT.

This clone was counted a single time. The gene calls are TRBV19 and TRBJ1-4; TRBD1 might be the D (5 bases). Trimming left V 7 bases short and J 5 bases short, with 17 bases between. The CDR3 runs to 15 residues. The germline gives CDR1 LNHDA, CDR2 SQIVND (reference sequence). The CDR3 nucleotides read TGTGCCAGTACTCATTCTGGGGGTAGGAATGAAAAACTGTTTTTT. This translates into CASTHSGGRNEKLFF.

The chain employs TRBV19 and TRBJ2-2; D remains unclear. V was pared by 7 bases and J by 2 bases, with 14 bases between. The CDR3 loop spans 15 amino acids. CDR1 is LNHDA, CDR2 SQIVND, per germline (reference sequence). CDR3 DNA: TGTGCCAGTACCTACTCGGCCCTAAACACCGGGGAGCTGTTTTTT. This gives the protein CASTYSALNTGELFF.

The J gene is TRBJ1-2, the V gene TRBV6-2 or TRBV6-3; the D is unclear. The germline gives CDR1 MNHEY, CDR2 SVGEGT. The CDR3 consists of 13 residues. With 2 bases removed from V and 2 bases from J, the gap between germline ends came to 6 bases. DNA of the CDR3: TGTGCCAGCAGTTACCTGATCAACTATGGCTACACCTTC. Encoded protein: CASSYLINYGYTF.

The V call is TRBV9, the J call TRBJ2-2; D gene unclear. Germline V CDR1 and CDR2: SGDLS, YYNGEE. The CDR3 spans 13 residues. Trimming shortened V by 0 bases and J by 5 bases, and 5 bases separated the two germline ends. The CDR3, as DNA: TGTGCCAGCAGCGTAGGGTGGACCGGGGAGCTGTTTTTT. Translated, it gives CASSVGWTGELFF.

The chain uses TRBV27 and TRBJ2-7; D not certain. This CDR3 contains 14 residues. Trimming stripped 6 bases from V and 0 bases from J, with 12 bases between. Per the germline V gene, CDR1 is MNHEY and CDR2 is SMNVEV (reference sequence). This chain's CDR3 is CASSPTWSSYEQYF. As DNA, the CDR3 is TGTGCCAGCAGCCCAACCTGGAGCTCCTACGAGCAGTACTTC.

The chain couples TRBV19 to TRBJ1-3; TRBD1 matches 7 bases. The CDR3 sequence is 16 residues long. V was clipped by 6 bases and J by 2 bases; unmatched bases: 10. The germline V gene has CDR1 LNHDA and CDR2 SQIVND (reference sequence). CDR3 nucleotides: TGTGCCAGTAGCGCCGACAGGGAAGGTGCTGGAAACACCATATATTTT. This codes for CASSADREGAGNTIYF. Combining the CDR3 with reference TRBV19 and TRBJ1-3 gives the whole variable domain DGGITQSPKYLFRKEGQNVTLSCEQNLNHDAMYWYRQDPGQGLRLIYYSQIVNDFQKGDIAEGYSVSREKKESFPLTVTSAQKNPTAFYLCASSADREGAGNTIYFGEGSWLTVV.

This chain connects TRBV5-1 to TRBJ1-1; no firm D call. Trimming removed 0 bases from V and 6 bases from J, with 9 bases in between. The CDR3 extends over 13 amino acids. Looked up from germline, CDR1 is SGHRS and CDR2 is YFSETQ. DNA of the CDR3: TGCGCCAGCAGCTTGGCCCCGGCAGCTGAAGCTTTCTTT. Encoded protein: CASSLAPAAEAFF. Based on the CDR3 plus reference TRBV5-1 and TRBJ1-1, the full variable domain is KAGVTQTPRYLIKTRGQQVTLSCSPISGHRSVSWYQQTPGQGLQFLFEYFSETQRNKGNFPGRFSGRQFSNSRSEMNVSTLELGDSALYLCASSLAPAAEAFFGQGTRLTVV.

This clone was seen only once. This chain links TRBV27 with TRBJ1-2, with D possibly matching TRBD1 (5 bases). Germline V gene sequence: CDR1 MNHEY, CDR2 SMNVEV (reference sequence). V dropped 2 bases and J dropped 5 bases, with 9 bases sitting between them. This CDR3 is built from 13 residues. CDR3 loop: CASSLQGGYGYTF. The CDR3 nucleotides read TGTGCCAGCAGTTTACAGGGAGGTTATGGCTACACCTTC.

The genes are TRBV7-9 and TRBJ1-2; 7 bases agree with TRBD1. V lost 5 bases and J lost 7; bases outside the gene matches: 16. The germline CDR1 and CDR2 sequences are SEHNR and FQNEAQ (reference sequence). This CDR3 contains 16 residues. The CDR3 DNA sequence: TGTGCCAGCAGCGACAGTCCGGGACAGCTTGTAGGTGGCTACACCTTC. Its translation is CASSDSPGQLVGGYTF.

V usage is TRBV28 and J usage is TRBJ1-4; 9 nucleotides agree with TRBD1. The CDR3 sequence is 16 residues long. Trimming removed 4 bases from V and 8 bases from J; junction bases left unmatched: 11. From germline, CDR1 is MDHEN and CDR2 SYDVKM. CDR3 loop: CASSSGQGPASEKLFF. In DNA form, the CDR3 reads TGTGCCAGCAGTTCCGGACAGGGGCCGGCCTCCGAAAAACTGTTTTTT.

CDR3 sequence (DNA): TGCGCCAGCAGCCAAGAGGCTGGGACAGGGGGAGGTGAAGCTTTCTTT. This sequence encodes CASSQEAGTGGGEAFF. V usage is TRBV4-3 and J usage is TRBJ1-1, with 11 bases that match TRBD1. J gave up 7 bases and V 0 bases, and 7 bases lay outside the gene matches. In germline, CDR1 is LGHNA, CDR2 YSLEER. This CDR3 spans 16 amino acids.

This clone has a single count. This chain joins TRBV5-5 and TRBJ2-7; TRBD1 matches 7 bases. Germline V gene lookup returns CDR1 SGHKS and CDR2 YYEKEE (reference sequence). V shed 4 bases and J 1 base; nucleotides not matched to a gene: 8. The CDR3 totals 15 residues. The CDR3 region is CASSPRQGLSYEQYF. The CDR3 DNA sequence: TGTGCCAGCAGCCCAAGACAGGGATTGTCCTACGAGCAGTACTTC.

The V gene is TRBV5-4, the J gene TRBJ1-2, with D possibly matching TRBD1 (6 bases). CDR1 is SGHNT, CDR2 YYREEE, per germline (reference sequence). The CDR3 extends over 16 amino acids. Trimming shortened V by 1 base and J by 7 bases, and 20 bases separated the two germline ends. DNA of the CDR3: TGTGCCAGCAGCTTGAGCCAGGGGCGGGAAAGGGCTGGCTACACCTTC. Amino acids: CASSLSQGRERAGYTF.

The chain employs TRBV27 and TRBJ2-6, with unresolved D. The CDR3 runs to 14 residues. Germline-derived CDR1 and CDR2 are MNHEY and SMNVEV (reference sequence). The CDR3 spells CPNRGARRANVLTF. The CDR3 DNA is TGTCCAAACCGAGGTGCCCGGCGGGCCAACGTCCTGACTTTC.

This clone was counted between two and nine times. This chain links TRBV5-6 with TRBJ1-4, with D perhaps TRBD1 (5 bases). The germline V and J ends were trimmed by 2 bases and 5 bases, with 10 bases remaining between them. The CDR3 runs 14 residues. CDR1 and CDR2 (germline): SGHDT, YYEEEE. The CDR3 region is CASSFPGVNEKLFF. The CDR3 nucleotides read TGTGCCAGCAGCTTTCCGGGGGTGAATGAAAAACTGTTTTTT.

The chain carries TRBV3-1 (or the pseudogene TRBV3-2) and TRBJ2-2, with D possibly being TRBD2 (6 bases). The CDR3 extends over 14 amino acids. Trimming stripped 5 bases from V and 4 bases from J, with 11 bases between. Germline V CDR1 and CDR2: LGHDT, YNNKEL (reference sequence). CDR3 coding DNA: TGTGCCAGCAGCGATCTAGCGCCCACCGGGGAGCTGTTTTTT. This sequence encodes CASSDLAPTGELFF.

The rearrangement joins TRBV5-1 to TRBJ2-7, with D perhaps matching TRBD1 (6 bases). Germline-derived CDR1 and CDR2 are SGHRS and YFSETQ. The CDR3 sequence is 15 residues long. Trimming took off 0 bases at V and 2 bases at J, with 12 bases between the two ends. CDR3 bases: TGCGCCAGCAGCTTGGAAACAGGGTTACCCTACGAGCAGTACTTC. It yields the protein CASSLETGLPYEQYF.

This clone was observed once. V usage is TRBV29-1 and J usage is TRBJ2-5; 11 bases fit TRBD1. V was pared by 8 bases and J by 1 base, with 6 bases of the junction left unmatched. This CDR3 spans 14 amino acids. From germline, CDR1 is SQVTM and CDR2 ANQGSEA. CDR3 DNA sequence: TGCAGCTTCGCCGGGACAGGGGGCCAAGAGACCCAGTACTTC. This sequence encodes CSFAGTGGQETQYF.

The chain recombines TRBV19 with TRBJ1-1; D might be TRBD1 (5 bases). Germline loops: CDR1 LNHDA, CDR2 SQIVND (reference sequence). This CDR3 spans 15 amino acids. V gave up 4 bases and J gave up 6 bases, with 18 bases separating them. CDR3 coding DNA: TGTGCCAGTAGTAAATTGGAGGGAAAGGGGCCTGAAGCTTTCTTT. It yields the protein CASSKLEGKGPEAFF.

The chain employs TRBV10-2 and TRBJ2-1, with D unresolved. The V end lost 6 bases, the J end lost 3 bases, and 15 bases lay between the germline ends. The CDR3 loop spans 15 amino acids. Germline V gene lookup returns CDR1 WSHSY and CDR2 SAAADI. The CDR3 region is CASRNNPGDYNEQFF. CDR3 nucleotide sequence: TGCGCCAGCAGGAACAATCCCGGCGACTACAATGAGCAGTTCTTC.

This clone has only a few counts. The rearrangement joins TRBV11-3 to TRBJ2-5, with 7 nucleotides matching TRBD1. The junction had 11 bases not matched to a gene; V was cut back by 4 bases and J by 0 bases. CDR3 length equals 17 residues. The V gene's germline CDR1 is SGHNT and CDR2 YENEEA. The chain's CDR3 is CASSYPLDRADQETQYF. As DNA, the CDR3 is TGTGCCAGCAGCTACCCTCTCGACAGGGCGGACCAAGAGACCCAGTACTTC.

J is TRBJ1-6 and V is TRBV28; D unresolved. Germline V gene data show CDR1 as MDHEN and CDR2 as SYDVKM. The CDR3 has 14 residues. V lost 0 bases, J lost 6 bases, and 6 bases lay in between. CDR3 nucleotide sequence: TGTGCCAGCAGTTTATGGGGAATTAATTCACCCCTCCACTTT. Translation gives CASSLWGINSPLHF.

This sequence joins TRBV7-9 and TRBJ2-7; no clear D. Deletions cut 5 bases from V and 0 bases from J, with 17 bases between. The length of the CDR3 is 16 residues. CDR1 is SEHNR, CDR2 FQNEAQ, per germline (reference sequence). CDR3 sequence (DNA): TGTGCCAGCAGCATTGGACGAGTCCGGAGCTCCTACGAGCAGTACTTC. This gives the protein CASSIGRVRSSYEQYF.

The V call is TRBV7-9, the J call TRBJ2-1; a weak D match, TRBD2 (6 bases). The CDR3 is made up of 17 amino acids. The germline gives CDR1 SEHNR, CDR2 FQNEAQ (reference sequence). Trimming cost V 1 base and J 1 base, with 14 bases left between them. The CDR3 is CASSLDNGRDSYNEQFF. As DNA, the CDR3 is TGTGCCAGCAGCTTAGATAATGGGCGGGATTCCTACAATGAGCAGTTCTTC.

The V call is TRBV7-9, the J call TRBJ2-2; D call uncertain. This CDR3 is 16 amino acids long. Germline lookup yields CDR1 SEHNR and CDR2 FQNEAQ (reference sequence). V was pared by 5 bases and J by 4 bases, with 17 bases between. The CDR3 sequence: CASSPWSARSTGELFF. CDR3 nucleotide sequence: TGTGCCAGCAGCCCCTGGTCGGCTAGGTCCACCGGGGAGCTGTTTTTT.